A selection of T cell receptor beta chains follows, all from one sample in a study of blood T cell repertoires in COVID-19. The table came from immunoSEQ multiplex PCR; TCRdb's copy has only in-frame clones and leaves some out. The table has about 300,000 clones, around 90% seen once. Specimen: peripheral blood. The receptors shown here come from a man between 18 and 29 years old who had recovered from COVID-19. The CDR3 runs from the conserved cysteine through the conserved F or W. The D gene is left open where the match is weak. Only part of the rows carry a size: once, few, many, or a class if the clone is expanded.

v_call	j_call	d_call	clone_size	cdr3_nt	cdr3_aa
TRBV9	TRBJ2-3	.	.	TGTGCCAGCAGCGTACTTGCACAAAGCACAGATACGCAGTATTTT	CASSVLAQSTDTQYF
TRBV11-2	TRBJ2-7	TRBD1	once	TGTGCCAGCAGCCTCGGGACAGGGGGCGGCTACGAGCAGTACTTC	CASSLGTGGGYEQYF
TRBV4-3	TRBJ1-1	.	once	TGCGCCAGCAGCCAAGCGGGCAGGGTGAACACTGAAGCTTTCTTT	CASSQAGRVNTEAFF
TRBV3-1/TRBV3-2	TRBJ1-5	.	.	TGTGCCAGCAGCTGGGGGGGCAATCAGCCCCAGCATTTT	CASSWGGNQPQHF
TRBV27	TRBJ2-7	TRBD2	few	TGTGCCAGCAGTCTGATCCTAGCGGGAGGGCCTCACGAGCAGTACTTC	CASSLILAGGPHEQYF
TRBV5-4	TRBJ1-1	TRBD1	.	TGTGCCAGCAGCCTCGGACAGGGCCCACCTTTCTTT	CASSLGQGPPFF
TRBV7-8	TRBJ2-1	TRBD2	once	TGTGCCAGCAGCCAAGCTAGCGGGAGTTTCAATGAGCAGTTCTTC	CASSQASGSFNEQFF
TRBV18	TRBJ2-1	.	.	TGTGCCAGCTCACCGAAACAGGGCTCCTACAATGAGCAGTTCTTC	CASSPKQGSYNEQFF
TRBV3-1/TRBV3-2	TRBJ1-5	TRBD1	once	TGTGCCAGCAGCGCAACCGGGACAGGGGGACCCCAGCATTTT	CASSATGTGGPQHF
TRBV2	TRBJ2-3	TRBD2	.	TGTGCCAGCACCGGTAGCGGGCGGGTGACAGATACGCAGTATTTT	CASTGSGRVTDTQYF